The 19 T cell receptor beta chains listed next were all sequenced from one sample in a study of blood T cell repertoires in COVID-19. The repertoire was sequenced with immunoSEQ multiplex PCR; TCRdb's copy has only in-frame clones and lacks some. The table shows hundreds of thousands of clones, with 86% occurring only once. Sequences were obtained from peripheral blood. Receptors were obtained from a woman aged 25 to 39 with active or convalescent COVID-19.

The CDR3 coding sequence is TGTGCCAGCAGTGGCCCTCTTACAGGGAACTATGGCAATCAGCCCCAGCATTTT. It translates to CASSGPLTGNYGNQPQHF. The chain is built from TRBV6-1 and TRBJ1-5; maybe TRBD1 (6 bases). The V and J ends lost 4 bases and 2 bases respectively, with 21 bases between them. CDR1 is MNHNS and CDR2 is SASEGT in the germline V gene. The CDR3 runs to 18 residues.

The gene calls are TRBV5-1 and TRBJ2-1; 11 bases map to TRBD2. The CDR3 is made up of 16 amino acids. With V trimmed by 3 bases and J by 11 bases, 13 bases remained unmatched. CDR1 SGHRS and CDR2 YFSETQ come from the germline V gene. CDR3 bases: TGCGCCAGCAGCTCGACCGGGACTAGCGGCCTCACGAAGCAGTTCTTC. This sequence encodes CASSSTGTSGLTKQFF.

This sequence joins TRBV6-5 and TRBJ1-2; 10 bases are a match to TRBD1. Germline V gene lookup returns CDR1 MNHEY and CDR2 SVGAGI. The CDR3 covers 14 residues. With V trimmed by 5 bases and J by 4 bases, 4 bases remained unmatched. The CDR3 region has the DNA TGTGCCAGCAGTAATGGACAGGGGGGCTATGGCTACACCTTC. It codes for CASSNGQGGYGYTF.

This chain links TRBV3-1 (or the pseudogene TRBV3-2) with TRBJ1-4; 7 nucleotides agree with TRBD1. V gave up 1 base and J gave up 8 bases; unmatched junction bases: 1. Germline loops: CDR1 LGHDT, CDR2 YNNKEL (reference sequence). The CDR3 loop spans 13 amino acids. The CDR3 DNA reads TGTGCCAGCAGCCAAGTGACAGGGGAAAAACTGTTTTTT. This translates into CASSQVTGEKLFF.

The chain is built from TRBV27 and TRBJ1-4, with D possibly matching TRBD1 (5 bases). The CDR3 is made up of 15 amino acids. Looked up from germline, CDR1 is MNHEY and CDR2 is SMNVEV (reference sequence). Trimming pared 5 bases from V and 2 bases from J, leaving 12 bases between. The CDR3 bases are TGTGCCAGCAGTCCGTTAGGGGCCACTAATGAAAAACTGTTTTTT. It specifies CASSPLGATNEKLFF.

V usage is TRBV2 and J usage is TRBJ2-7, with a possible D match to TRBD1 (6 bases). V was pared by 6 bases and J by 3 bases, with 12 bases between. CDR1 and CDR2 from the germline V gene are SNHLY and FYNNEI. The CDR3 is made up of 13 amino acids. The CDR3 DNA sequence: TGTGCCAGCAGGAGACAGGTGTTCTACGAGCAGTACTTC. Translating gives CASRRQVFYEQYF.

This chain uses TRBV5-1 with TRBJ1-1, with unresolved D. The CDR3 is made up of 16 amino acids. Germline V gene sequence: CDR1 SGHRS, CDR2 YFSETQ. V was trimmed by 1 base and J by 1 base, leaving 14 bases between them. In nucleotides, the CDR3 is TGCGCCAGCAGCTTGCGGGAGCTGTGGGAGAACACTGAAGCTTTCTTT. Residues: CASSLRELWENTEAFF.

V gene TRBV3-1 (or the pseudogene TRBV3-2) combines with J gene TRBJ1-3, with D tentatively TRBD1 (5 bases). Trimming removed 0 bases from V and 0 bases from J, with 9 bases in between. The germline gives CDR1 LGHDT, CDR2 YNNKEL (reference sequence). There are 16 residues in the CDR3. The CDR3 coding sequence is TGTGCCAGCAGCCAAGATTGGGGGGGCTCTGGAAACACCATATATTTT. Amino acid sequence: CASSQDWGGSGNTIYF.

This chain joins TRBV27 and TRBJ1-4, with 7 bases lining up with TRBD1. This CDR3 is 15 amino acids long. V shed 5 bases, J shed 4 bases, and the junction held 7 bases outside the gene matches. Germline CDR1 is MNHEY and CDR2 is SMNVEV (reference sequence). CDR3 loop: CASSPHRGYNEKLFF. CDR3 coding DNA: TGTGCCAGCAGTCCCCACAGGGGCTATAATGAAAAACTGTTTTTT.

The sample holds a few counts of this clone. The chain has TRBV4-1 and TRBJ2-7; 9 bases fit TRBD2. The CDR3 sequence is 16 residues long. Trimming removed 0 bases from V and 2 bases from J; junction bases left unmatched: 5. CDR1 and CDR2 (germline): MGHRA, YSYEKL. CDR3 DNA: TGCGCCAGCAGCCAAGAAGGGGCTAGCGGGACCTACGAGCAGTACTTC. Protein product: CASSQEGASGTYEQYF.

J is TRBJ2-2 and V is TRBV6-4; D remains unclear. The CDR3 extends over 15 amino acids. The V gene lost 6 bases and the J gene lost 1 base, with 12 bases spanning the gap. Germline loops: CDR1 MRHNA, CDR2 SNTAGT. CDR3 residues: CASSTNPGNTGELFF. CDR3 sequence (DNA): TGTGCCAGCAGCACCAACCCAGGGAACACCGGGGAGCTGTTTTTT.

The chain is built from TRBV5-1 and TRBJ2-7; a possible D gene is TRBD2 (6 bases). Trimming took 4 bases from V and 2 from J, leaving 13 bases between them. CDR1 is SGHRS, CDR2 YFSETQ, per germline. The CDR3 covers 14 residues. Here the CDR3 DNA reads TGCGCCAGCAGCACCCTTAGCGGAGCCTACGAGCAGTACTTC. It is translated as CASSTLSGAYEQYF.

The chain recombines TRBV5-1 with TRBJ2-5; possibly TRBD1 for D (5 bases). The CDR3 is 14 amino acids. The germline gives CDR1 SGHRS, CDR2 YFSETQ. With 2 bases removed from V and 0 bases from J, the gap between germline ends came to 8 bases. The CDR3 DNA is TGCGCCAGCAGCTTTGACAGAAACCAAGAGACCCAGTACTTC. Translation: CASSFDRNQETQYF.

This chain links TRBV14 with TRBJ1-2, with a possible D match to TRBD1 (5 bases). Germline CDR1 reads SGHDN; CDR2 reads FVKESK. This CDR3 comprises 15 residues. V gave up 0 bases and J gave up 6 bases, with 14 bases separating them. DNA for the CDR3: TGTGCCAGCAGCCAAGACAGGGTTTTTCGCGATGGCTACACCTTC. It codes for CASSQDRVFRDGYTF.

The chain employs TRBV6-5 and TRBJ1-4; 9 positions agree with TRBD1. V dropped 6 bases and J dropped 7; count of bases not matched to a gene: 9. The CDR3 is made up of 15 amino acids. The germline V gene encodes CDR1 MNHEY and CDR2 SVGAGI. DNA of the CDR3: TGTGCCAGCAGCCCACGAACAGGGGGCCGTGAAAAACTGTTTTTT. Its translation: CASSPRTGGREKLFF.

The chain has TRBV6-5 and TRBJ1-1; maybe TRBD1 (5 bases). V lost 6 bases and J 1 base, leaving 9 bases between the germline ends. Germline V gene sequence: CDR1 MNHEY, CDR2 SVGAGI. The CDR3 length is 13 residues. CDR3 sequence: CASSHTGNTEAFF. In DNA form, the CDR3 reads TGTGCCAGCAGCCACACAGGGAACACTGAAGCTTTCTTT.

The CDR3 region has the DNA TGTGCCAGCAGTGAAGCGACGTCAGGGGGAAGGGCAGATACGCAGTATTTT. Its translation: CASSEATSGGRADTQYF. The chain carries TRBV6-1 and TRBJ2-3; 7 bases are shared with TRBD1. This CDR3 is built from 17 residues. The J segment lost 4 bases and the V segment lost 0 bases, leaving 10 bases of the junction unmatched. Germline V lookup: CDR1 MNHNS, CDR2 SASEGT.

The chain links TRBV5-1 to TRBJ1-1; 7 nucleotides agree with TRBD1. V lost 3 bases and J lost 1; bases outside the gene matches: 9. Germline CDR1 SGHRS, CDR2 YFSETQ. The CDR3 length is 16 residues. The DNA of the CDR3 is TGCGCCAGCAGCTCAGAAGGTCCAGGGGGGAACACTGAAGCTTTCTTT. Its protein is CASSSEGPGGNTEAFF.

The gene calls are TRBV5-1 and TRBJ1-6; possibly TRBD1 for D (6 bases). Looked up from germline, CDR1 is SGHRS and CDR2 is YFSETQ. The V and J ends lost 4 bases and 7 bases respectively, with 9 bases between them. CDR3 length equals 13 residues. CDR3 sequence reads: CASSVGQNSPLHF. The CDR3 nucleotides read TGCGCCAGCAGCGTAGGACAGAATTCACCCCTCCACTTT. Variable domain in full (rest from reference TRBV5-1 and TRBJ1-6): KAGVTQTPRYLIKTRGQQVTLSCSPISGHRSVSWYQQTPGQGLQFLFEYFSETQRNKGNFPGRFSGRQFSNSRSEMNVSTLELGDSALYLCASSVGQNSPLHFGNGTRLTVT.